The source of this TCR beta chain is a study of CD8 T cells in Susac syndrome. Random hexamers were used to reverse transcribe an amount of roughly 0.5 to 1 ug RNA. The authors amplified TCR beta CDR3 across 54 Vbeta and 13 Jbeta using immunoSEQ multiplex PCR. TCRdb re-called the immunoSEQ multiplex PCR reads with MiXCR, one entry per CDR3 protein. The sample has hundreds of thousands of distinct CDR3 sequences, approximately 95% seen once. V was cut by 1 base and J by 7 bases, with 11 bases left in between. Germline lookup yields CDR1 DFQATT and CDR2 SNEGSKA (reference sequence). This CDR3 comprises 13 residues.

This sequence was found in a human donor with multiple sclerosis. The J gene is TRBJ2-1, the V gene TRBV20-1; D may match TRBD1 or TRBD2 (6 bases each). Sequencing used CD4+ T cells from PBMCs. The CDR3 nucleotides are TGCAGTGCTAGAGCGGGGGCGGAGAATGAGCAGTTCTTC. Encoded protein: CSARAGAENEQFF.